This TCR beta chain was captured in a study of blood T cell repertoires in COVID-19. CDR1 and CDR2 from the germline V gene are MDHEN and SYDVKM. Losses at the gene ends were 11 bases for V and 0 bases for J; bases not matched to a gene: 1. The CDR3 totals 13 residues. Clones were sequenced by immunoSEQ multiplex PCR, and TCRdb holds only the in-frame ones, with some missing. The sample lists approximately 68,000 clones; around 80% were seen once. The gene calls are TRBV28 and TRBJ2-2; 9 nucleotides align to TRBD2. Material for sequencing was peripheral blood. This TCR was sampled from a human donor in a cohort sampled during active COVID-19. The CDR3 sequence is CAGLASNTGELFF. The CDR3 DNA sequence: TGTGCCGGACTAGCGTCGAACACCGGGGAGCTGTTTTTT.